Listed here are 2 T cell receptor beta chains from one sample, sequenced in a study of blood T cells in healthy people across ages. The second PCR ran about 6 to 11 cycles with a sample-barcoded 5' primer and J-beta primers. A single record per CDR3 protein comes from TCRdb applying MiXCR to the 5' RACE reads. The sample includes almost 800,000 distinct CDR3 sequences, over 45% seen only once; the top ten take about 20%. The specimen sequenced was blood. Every receptor here comes from a man aged 25 to 45 in good health.

The J gene is TRBJ2-7, the V gene TRBV5-1; tentative D call: TRBD2 (5 bases). V lost 4 bases and J lost 2, with 13 bases in between. The germline V gene has CDR1 SGHRS and CDR2 YFSETQ. The CDR3 consists of 14 residues. CDR3 coding DNA: TGCGCCAGCAGCCCAAGGACTCAGACCTACGAGCAGTACTTC. This codes for CASSPRTQTYEQYF.

The J gene is TRBJ2-3, the V gene TRBV6-1; 7 bases line up with TRBD2. J was trimmed by 1 base and V by 4 bases; bases with no gene match: 11. The CDR3 is 17 amino acids. Germline V lookup: CDR1 MNHNS, CDR2 SASEGT. CDR3: CASSGRALAAGTDTQYF. The DNA for the CDR3 is TGTGCCAGCAGTGGCCGTGCCCTAGCGGCTGGCACAGATACGCAGTATTTT.